Only one count was recorded for the clone carrying this TCR beta chain. The antigen is not known. The data were produced by immunoSEQ multiplex PCR, yet TCRdb's version contains in-frame clones alone and is incomplete. The sample includes tens of thousands of clones, 93% of them seen just once. The sample originates from a study of cytomegalovirus exposure and HLA in healthy donors. Study-level findings and limits: Subsequent analysis showed first-cohort TCR clusters tending to co-occur in some 110 validation repertoires.

Trimming at V came to 4 bases and at J to 3 bases, leaving 9 bases not matched to a gene. CDR3 length: 17 amino acids. Looked up from germline, CDR1 is MNHNS and CDR2 is SASEGT. The rearrangement joins TRBV6-1 to TRBJ2-7, with 13 bases fitting TRBD2. The sequenced material came from PBMCs. This sequence was found in a woman aged 18 to 35 in good health and CMV-seronegative. The CDR3 sequence is CASSGGTSGTNIYEQYV. In nucleotides, the CDR3 is TGTGCCAGCAGTGGGGGGACTAGCGGGACGAACATCTACGAGCAGTACGTC.